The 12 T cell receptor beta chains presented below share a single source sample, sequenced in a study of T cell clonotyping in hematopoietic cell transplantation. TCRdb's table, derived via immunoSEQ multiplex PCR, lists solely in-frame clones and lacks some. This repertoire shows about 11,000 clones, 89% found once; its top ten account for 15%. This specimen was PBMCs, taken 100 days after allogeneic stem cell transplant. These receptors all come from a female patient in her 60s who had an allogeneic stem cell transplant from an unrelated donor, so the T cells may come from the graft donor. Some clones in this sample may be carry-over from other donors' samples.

Here the CDR3 DNA reads TGTGCCAGCAGTTCACAGGGGTACTATGGCTACACCTTC. This codes for CASSSQGYYGYTF. The gene calls are TRBV6-5 and TRBJ1-2; 7 bases fit TRBD1. CDR1 is MNHEY, CDR2 SVGAGI, per germline. CDR3 size: 13 residues. Trimming took 4 bases from V and 3 from J; bases not matched to a gene: 2.

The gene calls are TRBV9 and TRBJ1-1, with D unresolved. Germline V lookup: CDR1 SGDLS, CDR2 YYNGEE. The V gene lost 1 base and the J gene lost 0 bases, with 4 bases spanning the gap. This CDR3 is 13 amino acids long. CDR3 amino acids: CASSVQVNTEAFF. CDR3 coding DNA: TGTGCCAGCAGCGTACAGGTGAACACTGAAGCTTTCTTT.

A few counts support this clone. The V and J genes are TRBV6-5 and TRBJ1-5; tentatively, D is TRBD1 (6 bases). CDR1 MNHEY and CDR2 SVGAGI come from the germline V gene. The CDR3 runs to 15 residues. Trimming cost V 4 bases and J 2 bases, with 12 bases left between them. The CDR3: CASSSRPGGNQPQHF. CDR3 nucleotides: TGTGCCAGCAGTTCCCGGCCAGGGGGCAATCAGCCCCAGCATTTT.

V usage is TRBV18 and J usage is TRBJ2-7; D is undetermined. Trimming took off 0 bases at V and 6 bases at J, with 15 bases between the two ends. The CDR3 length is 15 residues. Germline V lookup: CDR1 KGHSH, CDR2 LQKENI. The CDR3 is CASSPPVGGEGEQYF. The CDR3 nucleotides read TGTGCCAGCTCACCACCGGTGGGTGGGGAAGGCGAGCAGTACTTC.

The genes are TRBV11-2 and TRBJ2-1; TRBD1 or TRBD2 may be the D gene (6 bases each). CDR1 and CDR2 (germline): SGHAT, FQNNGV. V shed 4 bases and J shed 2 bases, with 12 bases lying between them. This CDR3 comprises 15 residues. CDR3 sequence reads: CASSWGPSAYNEQFF. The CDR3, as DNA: TGTGCCAGCAGCTGGGGGCCTAGCGCCTACAATGAGCAGTTCTTC.

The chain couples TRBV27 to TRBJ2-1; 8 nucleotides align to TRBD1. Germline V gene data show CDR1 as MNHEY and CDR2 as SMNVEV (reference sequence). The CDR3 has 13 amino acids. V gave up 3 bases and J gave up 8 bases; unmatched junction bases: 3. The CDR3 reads CASSFGQGDEQFF. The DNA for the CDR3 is TGTGCCAGCAGTTTCGGACAGGGAGATGAGCAGTTCTTC.

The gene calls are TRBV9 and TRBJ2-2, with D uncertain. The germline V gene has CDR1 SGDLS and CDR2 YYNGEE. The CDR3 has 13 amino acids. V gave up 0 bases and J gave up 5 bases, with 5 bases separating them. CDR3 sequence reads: CASSVEGTGELFF. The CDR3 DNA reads TGTGCCAGCAGCGTAGAAGGGACCGGGGAGCTGTTTTTT.

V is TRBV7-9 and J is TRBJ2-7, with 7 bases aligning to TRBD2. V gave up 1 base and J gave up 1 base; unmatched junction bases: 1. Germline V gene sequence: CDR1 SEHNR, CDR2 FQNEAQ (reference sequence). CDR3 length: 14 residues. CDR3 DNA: TGTGCCAGCAGCTTAGAGCGGGAATCCTACGAGCAGTACTTC. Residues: CASSLERESYEQYF.

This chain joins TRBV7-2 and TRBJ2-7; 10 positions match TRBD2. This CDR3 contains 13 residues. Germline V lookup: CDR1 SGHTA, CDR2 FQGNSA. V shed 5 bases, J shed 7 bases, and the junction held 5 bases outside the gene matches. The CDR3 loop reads CASSKSGRGEQYV. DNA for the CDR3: TGTGCCAGCAGCAAGAGCGGGAGGGGTGAGCAGTACGTC.

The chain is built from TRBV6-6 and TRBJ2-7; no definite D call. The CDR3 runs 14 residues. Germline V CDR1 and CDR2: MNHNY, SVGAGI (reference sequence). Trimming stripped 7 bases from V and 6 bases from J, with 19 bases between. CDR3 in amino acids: CASNAPTTLGEQYF. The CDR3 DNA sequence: TGTGCCAGCAATGCGCCGACAACTTTAGGCGAGCAGTACTTC.

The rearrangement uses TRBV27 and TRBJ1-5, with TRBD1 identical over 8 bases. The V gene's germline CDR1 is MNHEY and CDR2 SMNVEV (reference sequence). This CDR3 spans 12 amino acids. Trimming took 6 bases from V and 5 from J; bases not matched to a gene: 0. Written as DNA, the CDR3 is TGTGCCAGCAGGACAGGGGATCAGCCCCAGCATTTT. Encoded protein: CASRTGDQPQHF.

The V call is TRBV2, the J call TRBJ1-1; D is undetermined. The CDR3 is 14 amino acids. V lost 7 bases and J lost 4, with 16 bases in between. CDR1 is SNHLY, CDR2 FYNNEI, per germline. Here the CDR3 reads CASKGTVLSTEAFF. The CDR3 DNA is TGTGCCAGCAAAGGCACTGTCCTCAGCACTGAAGCTTTCTTT.